This passage covers 29 T cell receptor beta chains from one sample sequenced in a study of cytomegalovirus exposure and HLA in healthy donors. This PCR relied on a set of 60 Vbeta primers and 13 Jbeta primers. The repertoire was sequenced with immunoSEQ multiplex PCR; TCRdb's copy has only in-frame clones and lacks some. The sample gives 150,000 to 200,000 clones, 81% of which show up once; 4.9% is in the top ten. Sequencing was carried out using PBMCs. All receptors derive from a woman younger than 35 in good health and CMV-seropositive.

The rearrangement links TRBV25-1 to TRBJ2-3; D uncertain. Germline lookup yields CDR1 MGHDK and CDR2 SYGVNS. This CDR3 spans 16 amino acids. Trimming removed 3 bases from V and 2 bases from J, with 15 bases in between. The CDR3 is CASSDSHKPHTDTQYF. Written as DNA, the CDR3 is TGTGCCAGCAGTGACTCTCACAAACCCCACACAGATACGCAGTATTTT. Drawing the rest from reference TRBV25-1 and TRBJ2-3, the complete variable domain is EADIYQTPRYLVIGTGKKITLECSQTMGHDKMYWYQQDPGMELHLIHYSYGVNSTEKGDLSSESTVSRIRTEHFPLTLESARPSHTSQYLCASSDSHKPHTDTQYFGPGTRLTVL.

CDR3 protein: CASSISGEETQYF. The CDR3 DNA reads as TGTGCCAGCAGCATTAGCGGGGAAGAGACCCAGTACTTC. The chain couples TRBV13 to TRBJ2-5; TRBD2 agrees at 8 bases. Germline V gives CDR1 PRHDT, CDR2 FYEKMQ (reference sequence). The CDR3 is 13 residues long. J gave up 3 bases and V 5 bases, and 2 bases lay outside the gene matches.

The chain uses TRBV10-3 and TRBJ2-7; a possible D gene is TRBD1 (6 bases). Germline values: CDR1 ENHRY, CDR2 SYGVKD. The CDR3 is 14 amino acids. Trimming pared 5 bases from V and 3 bases from J, leaving 14 bases between. CDR3 residues: CAISTGIARYEQYF. CDR3 sequence (DNA): TGTGCCATCAGTACAGGGATTGCTCGCTACGAGCAGTACTTC.

The gene calls are TRBV1 and TRBJ1-6; the table's D call of TRBD1 was not tested on the DNA. TRBV1 is given as a pseudogene. The CDR3 is 18 amino acids. CDR3: CTSSQDLRTGGRNTPLHF. The CDR3 nucleotides are TGCACCAGCAGCCAAGATCTGCGGACAGGGGGCAGAAATACACCCCTCCACTTT.

The genes are TRBV5-4 and TRBJ1-2; D unresolved. Trimming shortened V by 5 bases and J by 2 bases, and 10 bases separated the two germline ends. Germline CDR1 is SGHNT and CDR2 is YYREEE (reference sequence). The length of the CDR3 is 13 residues. The CDR3 region has the DNA TGTGCCAGCAGTCCTGGGCTGAACTATGGCTACACCTTC. Translating gives CASSPGLNYGYTF.

This clone turned up a few times. The chain recombines TRBV5-6 with TRBJ2-7; D is perhaps TRBD1 (5 bases). CDR3 size: 14 residues. V was trimmed by 3 bases and J by 0 bases, leaving 10 bases between them. CDR1 is SGHDT and CDR2 is YYEEEE in the germline V gene. CDR3 amino acids: CASSWGEFSYEQYF. CDR3 nucleotides: TGTGCCAGCAGCTGGGGCGAGTTCTCCTACGAGCAGTACTTC.

V usage is TRBV28 and J usage is TRBJ1-6; possibly TRBD1 for D (6 bases). Looked up from germline, CDR1 is MDHEN and CDR2 is SYDVKM. This CDR3 contains 16 residues. V gave up 5 bases and J gave up 14 bases, with 25 bases separating them. CDR3 bases: TGTGCCAGCAGTGAACCACTGGGACATGGGATTTTTACCCTCCACTTT. Amino acids: CASSEPLGHGIFTLHF.

This chain links TRBV30 with TRBJ2-4, with D tentatively TRBD2 (5 bases). Per the germline V gene, CDR1 is GTSNPN and CDR2 is SVGIG (reference sequence). The CDR3 loop spans 12 amino acids. Deletions cut 0 bases from V and 12 bases from J, with 12 bases between. CDR3 region: CAWSVQGGSQYF. The CDR3 nucleotides read TGTGCCTGGAGTGTCCAAGGAGGCAGTCAGTACTTC.

The rearrangement joins TRBV4-1 to TRBJ1-5; no clear D gene. V was cut by 0 bases and J by 4 bases, with 13 bases left in between. The CDR3 totals 16 residues. Germline V gene data show CDR1 as MGHRA and CDR2 as YSYEKL. CDR3 bases: TGCGCCAGCAGCCAAGATATTGAGGCAAGTAATCAGCCCCAGCATTTT. It translates to CASSQDIEASNQPQHF.

This clone showed up just once. V is TRBV11-2 and J is TRBJ2-7; D not resolved. The CDR3 is 14 amino acids. V was clipped by 1 base and J by 5 bases, with 12 bases between them. Germline CDR1 is SGHAT and CDR2 is FQNNGV. The CDR3 DNA is TGTGCCAGCAGCTTAGTAGGTCTCAGGAACGAGCAGTACTTC. Residues: CASSLVGLRNEQYF.

The chain employs TRBV5-1 and TRBJ2-7, with D possibly TRBD1 on 6 matching bases. Trimming removed 1 base from V and 2 bases from J, with 10 bases in between. The CDR3 runs 14 residues. CDR1 and CDR2 from the germline V gene are SGHRS and YFSETQ. The CDR3 DNA is TGCGCCAGCAGCTTGTCAGGGGACACCTACGAGCAGTACTTC. Protein: CASSLSGDTYEQYF.

This sequence joins TRBV10-3 and TRBJ2-3; D perhaps matches TRBD2 (6 bases). Germline V gene sequence: CDR1 ENHRY, CDR2 SYGVKD. Trimming pared 10 bases from V and 5 bases from J, leaving 13 bases between. The CDR3 has 12 residues. The CDR3 protein is CATARGIDTQYF. CDR3 nucleotide sequence: TGTGCCACCGCCCGGGGGATAGATACGCAGTATTTT.

This clone was seen a single time. The chain carries TRBV6-5 and TRBJ1-2, with TRBD1 identical over 7 bases. Germline CDR1 MNHEY, CDR2 SVGAGI. This CDR3 has 13 amino acids. V shed 5 bases and J 4 bases; nucleotides not matched to a gene: 4. The CDR3 DNA sequence: TGTGCCAGCAGTCAACAGGGGCCCTATGGCTACACCTTC. Translated: CASSQQGPYGYTF.

This clone was observed a handful of times. The V gene is TRBV4-1, the J gene TRBJ2-3, with a weak D call TRBD2 (6 bases). V was trimmed by 0 bases and J by 9 bases, leaving 16 bases between them. The CDR3 has 15 amino acids. CDR1 and CDR2 (germline): MGHRA, YSYEKL. As DNA, the CDR3 is TGCGCCAGCAGCCAAGATACTGGGACTTTTAGAACGCAGTATTTT. This codes for CASSQDTGTFRTQYF.

The genes are TRBV6-5 and TRBJ1-6, with 10 bases aligning to TRBD1. Germline trimming cut 6 bases from V and 8 bases from J; bases unmatched to any gene: 4. From germline, CDR1 is MNHEY and CDR2 SVGAGI. The CDR3 spans 14 residues. The CDR3 DNA follows: TGTGCCAGCAGGGGACAGGGGTCACATTCACCCCTCCACTTT. Encoded protein: CASRGQGSHSPLHF.

The chain uses TRBV2 and TRBJ2-2; 7 nucleotides line up with TRBD2. This CDR3 is 16 amino acids long. The V and J ends lost 5 bases and 7 bases, in that order; junction bases with no gene match: 13. CDR1 and CDR2 (germline): SNHLY, FYNNEI. The CDR3 region is CASSLTSPSVGGELFF. CDR3 coding DNA: TGTGCCAGCAGTCTGACTAGCCCATCTGTTGGCGGGGAGCTGTTTTTT.

V and J are TRBV10-3 and TRBJ2-1; the match to TRBD1 covers 11 bases. The CDR3 sequence is 15 residues long. V trimming: 5 bases; J trimming: 7 bases; junction bases outside the gene matches: 7. Per the germline V gene, CDR1 is ENHRY and CDR2 is SYGVKD. The CDR3 bases are TGTGCCATCAGTCCGGGACAGGGGGTACCTAATGAGCAGTTCTTC. This encodes CAISPGQGVPNEQFF.

The V call is TRBV7-6, the J call TRBJ2-7; D possibly corresponds to TRBD1 (6 bases). This CDR3 spans 13 amino acids. From germline, CDR1 is SGHVS and CDR2 FNYEAQ. Trimming pared 5 bases from V and 4 bases from J, leaving 12 bases between. CDR3 bases: TGTGCCAGCAGCACCACAGGGCCATACGAGCAGTACTTC. This codes for CASSTTGPYEQYF.

This rearrangement joins TRBV5-1 to TRBJ2-3, with 8 positions matching TRBD2. Germline assignment: CDR1 SGHRS and CDR2 YFSETQ. This CDR3 spans 15 amino acids. After removal of 0 bases from V and 4 bases from J, the junction contained 4 bases not matched to a gene. The CDR3: CASSLVGGGSDTQYF. For the CDR3, the DNA is TGCGCCAGCAGCTTGGTCGGGGGGGGCTCAGATACGCAGTATTTT.

The rearrangement uses TRBV5-6 and TRBJ2-1; 10 bases are a match to TRBD2. Germline CDR1 reads SGHDT; CDR2 reads YYEEEE. CDR3 length equals 16 residues. The V segment lost 0 bases and the J segment 6 bases; nucleotides outside the gene matches: 6. CDR3 DNA sequence: TGTGCCAGCAGCTTGGTCGCTAGCGGGGGCCGCAATGAGCAGTTCTTC. Translated: CASSLVASGGRNEQFF.

The chain carries TRBV4-3 and TRBJ2-5; a weak D match, TRBD1 (5 bases). The CDR3 is made up of 15 amino acids. Germline V lookup: CDR1 LGHNA, CDR2 YSLEER. The V gene lost 0 bases and the J gene lost 5 bases, with 13 bases spanning the gap. As DNA, the CDR3 is TGCGCCAGCAGCCAAGAACTGGGGCTCAGCGAGACCCAGTACTTC. Translated, it gives CASSQELGLSETQYF.

The rearrangement joins TRBV28 to TRBJ1-1; D is possibly TRBD1 (5 bases). Germline V CDR1 and CDR2: MDHEN, SYDVKM. This CDR3 has 19 residues. V lost 1 base and J lost 6, with 27 bases in between. The CDR3 is CASSLYAGRMAVATSEAFF. The CDR3 coding sequence is TGTGCCAGCAGTTTATACGCAGGGCGAATGGCAGTCGCGACGTCTGAAGCTTTCTTT.

The genes are TRBV7-9 and TRBJ2-7, with 11 bases that match TRBD2. The CDR3 spans 16 residues. Germline V lookup: CDR1 SEHNR, CDR2 FQNEAQ (reference sequence). After removal of 1 base from V and 0 bases from J, the junction contained 2 bases not matched to a gene. CDR3 protein: CASSLGSGGASYEQYF. In DNA form, the CDR3 reads TGTGCCAGCAGCTTAGGTAGCGGGGGGGCCTCCTACGAGCAGTACTTC.

The chain joins TRBV5-1 to TRBJ1-2; the D gene is possibly TRBD1 (6 bases). The CDR3 has 12 residues. CDR1 is SGHRS and CDR2 is YFSETQ in the germline V gene. The V and J ends lost 3 bases and 9 bases respectively, with 12 bases between them. Written as DNA, the CDR3 is TGCGCCAGCAGCTCGTTACAGGGTAGCTACACCTTC. It translates to CASSSLQGSYTF.

The chain recombines TRBV30 with TRBJ1-2, with D tentatively TRBD1 (5 bases). The CDR3 length is 10 residues. V was pared by 5 bases and J by 11 bases, with 12 bases between. Germline CDR1 and CDR2: GTSNPN and SVGIG (reference sequence). This CDR3 is CAWGIGGYTF. DNA for the CDR3: TGTGCCTGGGGGATCGGGGGTTACACCTTC.

V usage is TRBV7-8 and J usage is TRBJ1-6; TRBD1 agrees at 9 bases. The ends lost 6 bases at V and 7 bases at J; junction bases unmatched: 4. Germline-derived CDR1 and CDR2 are SGHVS and FQNEAQ. This CDR3 region has 14 residues. The CDR3 loop is CASSWGQGNSPLHF. DNA for the CDR3: TGTGCCAGCAGTTGGGGACAGGGAAATTCACCCCTCCACTTT.

The rearrangement uses TRBV9 and TRBJ2-1; possibly TRBD1 for D (5 bases). The CDR3 is made up of 15 amino acids. Trimming stripped 1 base from V and 6 bases from J, with 14 bases between. Germline V gene sequence: CDR1 SGDLS, CDR2 YYNGEE. CDR3 amino acids: CASSVSGWGSNEQFF. The CDR3 DNA reads TGTGCCAGCAGCGTATCGGGCTGGGGCAGCAATGAGCAGTTCTTC.

This chain links TRBV4-1 with TRBJ2-3; no clear D gene. The V and J ends lost 4 bases and 2 bases respectively, with 19 bases between them. Germline V lookup: CDR1 MGHRA, CDR2 YSYEKL. This CDR3 comprises 17 residues. CDR3 sequence reads: CASSPQLGPVPTDTQYF. CDR3 DNA sequence: TGCGCCAGCAGCCCACAATTGGGCCCAGTCCCCACAGATACGCAGTATTTT.

The rearrangement uses TRBV18 and TRBJ1-5; D not certain. V lost 3 bases and J lost 4, with 10 bases in between. The V gene's germline CDR1 is KGHSH and CDR2 LQKENI. The CDR3 consists of 14 residues. CDR3 sequence reads: CASSPRTGNQPQHF. The DNA of the CDR3 is TGTGCCAGCTCACCCCGAACGGGGAATCAGCCCCAGCATTTT.